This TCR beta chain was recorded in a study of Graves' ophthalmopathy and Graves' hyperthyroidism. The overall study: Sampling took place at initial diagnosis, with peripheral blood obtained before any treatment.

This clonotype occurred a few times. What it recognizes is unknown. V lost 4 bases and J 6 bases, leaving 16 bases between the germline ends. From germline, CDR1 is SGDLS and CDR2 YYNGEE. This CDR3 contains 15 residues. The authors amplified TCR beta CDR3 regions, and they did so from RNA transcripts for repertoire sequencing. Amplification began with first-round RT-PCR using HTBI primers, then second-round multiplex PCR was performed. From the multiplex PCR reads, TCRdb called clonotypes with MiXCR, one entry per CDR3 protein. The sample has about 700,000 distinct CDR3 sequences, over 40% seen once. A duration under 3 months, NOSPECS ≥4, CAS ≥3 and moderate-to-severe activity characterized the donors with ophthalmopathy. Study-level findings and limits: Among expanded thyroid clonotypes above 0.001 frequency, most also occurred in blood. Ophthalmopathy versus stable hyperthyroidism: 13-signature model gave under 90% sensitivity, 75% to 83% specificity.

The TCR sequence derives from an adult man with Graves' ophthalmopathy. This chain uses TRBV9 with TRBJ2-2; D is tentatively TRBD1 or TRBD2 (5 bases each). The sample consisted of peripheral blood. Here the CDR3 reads CASSLGTFLSGELFF. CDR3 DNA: TGTGCCAGCAGCCTGGGGACCTTTTTGTCCGGGGAGCTGTTTTTT.